This T cell receptor beta chain is from a study of blood T cell repertoires in COVID-19 (dated by TCRdb to 2020 to 2022). About the study as a whole: Samples covering the acute and convalescent phases of COVID-19 were provided by collaborators in the United States, Italy and Spain. The repertoires were made available in a free public database intended to serve as a resource for research on the immune response to SARS-CoV-2. The sample metadata nearly always contained a de-identified subject ID, COVID-19 status, age in years and sex. Deeply sampled blood TCRbeta repertoires from subjects exposed to, actively infected with, or recovered from COVID-19 were included in the dataset. HLA class I and class II types, where available, came from metadata supplied by the sample provider rather than from assay-based typing. The samples were drawn from the first 160 participants of the ongoing ImmuneRACE study and from 1,254 subjects provided by 6 global collaborators. The prospective study material was composed of cDNA or gDNA derived from T cells, B-cell-depleted T cells, or PBMCs.

What the authors observed across the whole study: The amount of clinical and demographic metadata varied by source and participant and was provided uncurated.

Each collaborating institution followed its own protocols to collect whole blood in K2EDTA tubes. Collaborator samples were shipped for TCRbeta analysis as frozen whole blood, isolated PBMCs, or DNA extracted from either sample type. A note on this clone: Its binding antigen is unknown. Base quality data are lacking; no much larger clone is found one base away.

The germline V and J ends show losses of 7 bases and 5 bases respectively, and no gene match explains 3 bases of the junction. Its CDR3 holds 15 amino acids, cysteine through phenylalanine. The sequence is cut down to CDR3 DNA, 45 bases in frame from base 1. CDR1 and CDR2, per the germline V gene, are SNHLY and FYNNEI. TCRbeta CDR3 regions were amplified from genomic DNA by means of the immunoSEQ Assay, a bias-controlled multiplex PCR. For the original study's pipeline: The number of nucleated cells in each sample was estimated by amplification of reference gene primers within the assay. Sequence reads were collapsed and filtered to measure the absolute abundance of every unique TCRbeta CDR3 rearrangement. For each sample, productive Simpson clonality was calculated as the square root of Simpson's diversity index over productive rearrangements. This is the immuneACCESS table as TCRdb keeps it, with only in-frame sequences that have V and J called. A part of the clones is gone; compared with another copy, unresolved V genes explain less than half, and the rest is unexplained. V and J calls and clone size are copied from that table; D and trimming were computed from the DNA. The sample table holds some 38,000 clones, of which 85% to 90% were seen once. The leading ten clones occupy roughly two fifths of the sample.

The chain employs TRBV2 and TRBJ2-2, with TRBD2 matching 14 junction bases. The clonotype was recovered from a man between 60 and 70 years old with active or convalescent COVID-19. The sequencing input was peripheral blood. The CDR3 reads as follows: CASTGTSGSTGELFF. The sequenced DNA is TGTGCCAGCACCGGGACTAGCGGGAGTACCGGGGAGCTGTTTTTT.